The following is a TCR beta chain sequence with its context. A read error may produce the germline difference seen at one junction end. CDR1 and CDR2 (germline): WNHNN, SYGVQD (reference sequence). This CDR3 contains 14 residues. This sample was included in a study of T cells in Graves' hyperthyroidism and ophthalmopathy. Authors of the study amplified TCR beta CDR3 regions from RNA transcripts. Primed by the HTBI set, a first-round RT-PCR was run on the TCR CDR3. In TCRdb, the multiplex PCR reads were re-called with MiXCR into one record per CDR3 protein. The sample includes 800,000 or so distinct CDR3 sequences, roughly 40% of them seen just once.

Material: blood. The chain combines TRBV10-1 with TRBJ2-5; D unresolved. The TCR originated in a man aged 18 to 29 with Graves' hyperthyroidism. The CDR3 DNA follows: TGCGCCTGCAGCCAAGATGCCCTAAAAGAGACCCAGTACTTC. It is translated as CACSQDALKETQYF.